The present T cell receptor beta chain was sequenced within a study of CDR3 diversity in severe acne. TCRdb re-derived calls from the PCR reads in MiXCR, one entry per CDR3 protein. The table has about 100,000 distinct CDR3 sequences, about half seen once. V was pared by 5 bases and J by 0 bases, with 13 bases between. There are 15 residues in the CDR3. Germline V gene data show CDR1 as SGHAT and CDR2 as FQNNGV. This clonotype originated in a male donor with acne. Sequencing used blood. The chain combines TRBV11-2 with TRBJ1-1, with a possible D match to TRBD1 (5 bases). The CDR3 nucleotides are TGTGCCAGCAGCCCAAGCACAGGAATGAACACTGAAGCTTTCTTT. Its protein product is CASSPSTGMNTEAFF.